The T cell receptor beta chain described here comes from a study of patients and donors after allogeneic stem cell transplantation. Each CDR3 protein is one row after TCRdb ran MiXCR on the RT-PCR reads. The sample has 900,000 to 1,000,000 distinct CDR3 sequences; around 17% are singletons. Looked up from germline, CDR1 is DFQATT and CDR2 is SNEGSKA (reference sequence). The CDR3 covers 10 residues. Between the trimmed V and J ends, which lost 6 bases and 3 bases, there was a span of 5 bases. In this sample, this clonotype turned up a few times. This TCR was sampled from a human donor who was either an allogeneic HSCT recipient or a stem cell or donor lymphocyte infusion donor (not recorded which). It is not recorded whose cells these are; they may come from a transplant donor. The sample was blood, either unsorted or a sorted T cell fraction (not recorded which). The chain recombines TRBV20-1 with TRBJ1-1; unclear D gene. The CDR3 coding sequence is TGCAGTGCGGCGGACACTGAAGCTTTCTTT. It specifies CSAADTEAFF.